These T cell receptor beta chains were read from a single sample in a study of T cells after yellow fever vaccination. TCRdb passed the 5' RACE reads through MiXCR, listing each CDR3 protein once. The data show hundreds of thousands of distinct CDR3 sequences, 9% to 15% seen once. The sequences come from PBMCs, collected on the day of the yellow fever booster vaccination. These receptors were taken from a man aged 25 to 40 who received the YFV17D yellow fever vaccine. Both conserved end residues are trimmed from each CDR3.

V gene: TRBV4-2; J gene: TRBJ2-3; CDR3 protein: ASSQYTSGGLTDTQY
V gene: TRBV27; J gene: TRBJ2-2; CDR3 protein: ASSEQGGELF
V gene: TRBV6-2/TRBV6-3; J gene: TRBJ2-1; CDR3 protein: ASSYGRDGPYNEQF
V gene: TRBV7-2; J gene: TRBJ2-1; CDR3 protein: ASSFRGWDNEQF
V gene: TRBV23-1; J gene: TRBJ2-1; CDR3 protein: ASSLLAVAF
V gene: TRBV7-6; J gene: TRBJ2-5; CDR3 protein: ASSARGYDQETQY
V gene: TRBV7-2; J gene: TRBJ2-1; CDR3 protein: ASSRRGNNEQF
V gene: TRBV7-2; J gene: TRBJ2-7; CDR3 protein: ASSFDGSYEQY
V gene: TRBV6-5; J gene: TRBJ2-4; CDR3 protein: ASSLGLAGGKNIQY
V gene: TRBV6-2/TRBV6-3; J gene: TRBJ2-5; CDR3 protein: ASSPPGTSDKETQY
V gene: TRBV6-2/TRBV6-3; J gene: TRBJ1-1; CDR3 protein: ASSYNQGRTEAF
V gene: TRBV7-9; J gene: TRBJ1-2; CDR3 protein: ASSVRSGGRHYGYT
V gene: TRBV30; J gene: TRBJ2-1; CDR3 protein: AWSVEEYNEQF
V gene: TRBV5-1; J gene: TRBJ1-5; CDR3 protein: ASSLGSMNSNQPQH
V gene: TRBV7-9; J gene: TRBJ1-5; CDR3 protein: ASSLAANNQPQH
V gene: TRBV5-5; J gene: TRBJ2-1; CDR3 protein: ASSLASSGRVREQF
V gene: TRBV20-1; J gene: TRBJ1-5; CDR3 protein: SASTGANSNQPQH
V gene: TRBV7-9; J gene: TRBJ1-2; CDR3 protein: ASSLDRGLAYGYT
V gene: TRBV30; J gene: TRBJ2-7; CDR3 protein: AWRDNAIYEQY
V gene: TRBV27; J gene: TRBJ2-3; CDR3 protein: ASAARGSGTDTQY
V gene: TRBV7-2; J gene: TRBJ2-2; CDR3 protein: ASSWSWGRTGELF
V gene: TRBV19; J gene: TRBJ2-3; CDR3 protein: ASTAGRGSDTQY
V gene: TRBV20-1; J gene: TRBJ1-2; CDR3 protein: SGQRDGYT
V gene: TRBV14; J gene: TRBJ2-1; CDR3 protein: ASRKGGTSASYNEQF
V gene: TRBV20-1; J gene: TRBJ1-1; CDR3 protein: SASPGTSNTEAF
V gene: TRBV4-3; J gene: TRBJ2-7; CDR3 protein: ASSQDDYPSSEQY
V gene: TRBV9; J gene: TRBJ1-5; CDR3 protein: ASSVSGLFNQPQH
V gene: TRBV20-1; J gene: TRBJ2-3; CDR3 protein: SAIQGLTDTQY
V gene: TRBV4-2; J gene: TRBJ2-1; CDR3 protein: ASSQGTQPGAGDNEQF
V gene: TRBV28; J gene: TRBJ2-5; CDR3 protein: ASSSSGFQETQY
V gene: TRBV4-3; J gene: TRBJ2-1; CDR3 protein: ASSLQSPTSGSYNEQF
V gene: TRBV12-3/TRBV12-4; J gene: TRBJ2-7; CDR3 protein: ASSFSPADEQY
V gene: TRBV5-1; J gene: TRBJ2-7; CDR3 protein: ASSLAHLGTAVYEQY
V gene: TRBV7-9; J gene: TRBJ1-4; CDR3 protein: ASSAGSAGRWEKLF
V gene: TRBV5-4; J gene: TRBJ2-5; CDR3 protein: ASSLEGQGAETQY
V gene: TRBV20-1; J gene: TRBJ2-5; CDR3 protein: SATLQGIGETQY
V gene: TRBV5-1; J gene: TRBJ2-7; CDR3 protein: ASSMGSTGTYEQY
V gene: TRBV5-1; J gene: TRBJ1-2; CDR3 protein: ASSLAAGQNYYGYT
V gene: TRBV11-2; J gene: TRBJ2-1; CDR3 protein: ASSSHQRGEPF
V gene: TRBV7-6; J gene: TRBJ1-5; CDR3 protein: ASSPGNRQPQH
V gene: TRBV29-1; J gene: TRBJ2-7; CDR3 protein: SVADGEQY
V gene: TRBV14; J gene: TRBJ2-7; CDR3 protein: ASSQDAAYEQY